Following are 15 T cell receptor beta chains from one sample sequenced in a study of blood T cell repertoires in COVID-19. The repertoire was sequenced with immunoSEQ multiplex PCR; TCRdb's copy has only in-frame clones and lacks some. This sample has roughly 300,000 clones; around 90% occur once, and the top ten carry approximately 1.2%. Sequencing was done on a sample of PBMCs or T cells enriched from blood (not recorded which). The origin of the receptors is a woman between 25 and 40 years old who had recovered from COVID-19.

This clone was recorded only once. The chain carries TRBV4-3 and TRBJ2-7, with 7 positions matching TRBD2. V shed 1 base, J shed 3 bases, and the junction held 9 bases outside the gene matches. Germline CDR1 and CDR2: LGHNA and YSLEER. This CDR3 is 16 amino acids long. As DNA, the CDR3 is TGCGCCAGCAGCCAAGTCTCTAGCGGCCCCTACTACGAGCAGTACTTC. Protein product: CASSQVSSGPYYEQYF.

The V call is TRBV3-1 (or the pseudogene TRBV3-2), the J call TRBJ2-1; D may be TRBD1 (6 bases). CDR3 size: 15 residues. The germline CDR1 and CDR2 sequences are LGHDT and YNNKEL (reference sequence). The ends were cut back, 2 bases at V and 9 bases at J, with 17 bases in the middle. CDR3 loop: CASSQYAGVASEQFF. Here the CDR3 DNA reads TGTGCCAGCAGCCAATATGCAGGGGTGGCAAGTGAGCAGTTCTTC.

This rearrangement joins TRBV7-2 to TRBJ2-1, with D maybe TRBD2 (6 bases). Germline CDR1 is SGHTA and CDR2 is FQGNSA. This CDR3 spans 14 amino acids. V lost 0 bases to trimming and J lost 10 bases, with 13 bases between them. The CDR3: CASSLAFIAGEQFF. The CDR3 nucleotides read TGTGCCAGCAGCTTAGCTTTCATCGCGGGGGAGCAGTTCTTC.

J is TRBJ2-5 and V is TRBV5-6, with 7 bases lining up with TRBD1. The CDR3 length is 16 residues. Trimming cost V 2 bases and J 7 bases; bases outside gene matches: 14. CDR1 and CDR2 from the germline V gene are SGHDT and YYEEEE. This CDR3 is CASSFGQATPPATQYF. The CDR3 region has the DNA TGTGCCAGCAGCTTTGGACAGGCAACCCCACCAGCGACCCAGTACTTC.

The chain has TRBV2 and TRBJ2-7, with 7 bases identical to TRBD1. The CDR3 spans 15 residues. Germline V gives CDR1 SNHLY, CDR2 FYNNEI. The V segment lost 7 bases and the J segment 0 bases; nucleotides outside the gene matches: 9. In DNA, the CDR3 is TGTGCCAGCAATTCCCCACAGGGGTTCTCCTACGAGCAGTACTTC. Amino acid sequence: CASNSPQGFSYEQYF.

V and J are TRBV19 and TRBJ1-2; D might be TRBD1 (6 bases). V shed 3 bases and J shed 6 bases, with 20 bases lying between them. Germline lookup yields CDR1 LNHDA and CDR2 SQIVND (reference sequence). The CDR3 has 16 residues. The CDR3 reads CASSIFRQAGSHGYTF. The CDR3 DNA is TGTGCCAGTAGTATCTTCCGACAGGCCGGATCTCATGGCTACACCTTC.

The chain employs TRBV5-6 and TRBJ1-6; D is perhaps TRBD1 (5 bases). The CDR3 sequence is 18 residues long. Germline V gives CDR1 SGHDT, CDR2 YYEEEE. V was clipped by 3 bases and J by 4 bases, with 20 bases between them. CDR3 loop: CASSSLLTDSSYNSPLHF. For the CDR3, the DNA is TGTGCCAGCAGCTCTTTACTTACCGACAGCTCTTATAATTCACCCCTCCACTTT.

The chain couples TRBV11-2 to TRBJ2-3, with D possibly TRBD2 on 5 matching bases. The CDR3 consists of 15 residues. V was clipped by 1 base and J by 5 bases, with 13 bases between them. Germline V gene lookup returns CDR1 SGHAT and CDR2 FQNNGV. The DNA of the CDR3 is TGTGCCAGCAGCTTAGCCGTAGCGTCAGGAGATACGCAGTATTTT. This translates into CASSLAVASGDTQYF.

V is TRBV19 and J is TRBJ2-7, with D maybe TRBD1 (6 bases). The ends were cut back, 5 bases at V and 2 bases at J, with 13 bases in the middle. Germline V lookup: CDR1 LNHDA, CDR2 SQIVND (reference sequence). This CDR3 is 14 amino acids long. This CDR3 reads CASSPKDRAYEQYF. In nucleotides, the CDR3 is TGTGCCAGTAGTCCGAAGGACAGAGCCTACGAGCAGTACTTC. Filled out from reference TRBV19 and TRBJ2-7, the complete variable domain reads DGGITQSPKYLFRKEGQNVTLSCEQNLNHDAMYWYRQDPGQGLRLIYYSQIVNDFQKGDIAEGYSVSREKKESFPLTVTSAQKNPTAFYLCASSPKDRAYEQYFGPGTRLTVT.

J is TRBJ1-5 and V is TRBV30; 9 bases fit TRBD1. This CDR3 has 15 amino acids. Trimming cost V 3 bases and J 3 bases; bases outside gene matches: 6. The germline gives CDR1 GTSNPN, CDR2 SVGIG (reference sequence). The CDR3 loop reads CAWRPGQGYNQPQHF. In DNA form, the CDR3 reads TGTGCCTGGAGACCCGGACAGGGGTACAATCAGCCCCAGCATTTT.

CDR3 in DNA: TGTGCCAGCAGCTTAGATGGACAGAGTATTCAGCCCCAGCATTTT. It specifies CASSLDGQSIQPQHF. The chain uses TRBV7-8 and TRBJ1-5; D possibly corresponds to TRBD1 (6 bases). The V end lost 1 base, the J end lost 6 bases, and 13 bases lay between the germline ends. The CDR3 consists of 15 residues. The germline V gene has CDR1 SGHVS and CDR2 FQNEAQ.

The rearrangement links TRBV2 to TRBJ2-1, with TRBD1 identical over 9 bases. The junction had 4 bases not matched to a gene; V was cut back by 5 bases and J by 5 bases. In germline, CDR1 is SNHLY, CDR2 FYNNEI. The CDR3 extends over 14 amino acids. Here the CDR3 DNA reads TGTGCCAGCAGTCGGACAGGGGTCCACAATGAGCAGTTCTTC. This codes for CASSRTGVHNEQFF.

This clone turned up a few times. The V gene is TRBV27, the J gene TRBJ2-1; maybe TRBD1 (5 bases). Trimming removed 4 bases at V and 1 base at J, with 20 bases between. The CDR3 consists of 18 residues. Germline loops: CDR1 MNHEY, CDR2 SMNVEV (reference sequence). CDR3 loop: CASSSKIRPGNSYNEQFF. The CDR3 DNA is TGTGCCAGCAGTTCGAAGATAAGACCAGGGAATTCCTACAATGAGCAGTTCTTC.

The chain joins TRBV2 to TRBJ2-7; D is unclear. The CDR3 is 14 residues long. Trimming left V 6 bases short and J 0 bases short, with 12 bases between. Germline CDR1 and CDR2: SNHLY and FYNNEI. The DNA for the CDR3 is TGTGCCAGCAGGTTAATTCAGGCCTCCTACGAGCAGTACTTC. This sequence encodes CASRLIQASYEQYF. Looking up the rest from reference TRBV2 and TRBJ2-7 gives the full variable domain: EPEVTQTPSHQVTQMGQEVILRCVPISNHLYFYWYRQILGQKVEFLVSFYNNEISEKSEIFDDQFSVERPDGSNFTLKIRSTKLEDSAMYFCASRLIQASYEQYFGPGTRLTVT.

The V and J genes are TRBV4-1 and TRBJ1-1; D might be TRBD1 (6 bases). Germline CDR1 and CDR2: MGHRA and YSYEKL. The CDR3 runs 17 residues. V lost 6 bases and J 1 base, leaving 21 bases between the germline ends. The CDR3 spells CASSRQITGSGNTEAFF. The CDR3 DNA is TGCGCCAGCAGTCGACAAATAACAGGGTCGGGGAACACTGAAGCTTTCTTT.